This T cell receptor (beta chain) was identified in a study of beta chain features in type 1 diabetes. About the study: In all, some 100 million sorted cells from all samples were analyzed.

As every portion of the isolated RNA was reverse transcribed, the sequencing read expressed TCRB transcripts. Assay: immunoSEQ multiplex PCR; the TCRdb copy retains only in-frame clones and omits some. Of 130,000 to 150,000 clones in the sample, about 13% were seen once. Study-wide results and caveats: VDJ junctions from patients with type 1 diabetes contained fewer insertions and more deletions. The study left unresolved whether HLA type influences TCRB rearrangement. In all four CD4+ subsets, TCRB CDR3 length was significantly, moderately reduced in type 1 diabetes.

Purity (above 98%) was reached by all sorted populations. To note about this clone: Its antigen is currently unknown.

Sequences were obtained from central memory CD4+ T cells from blood. This sequence was found in a man aged 18-30 years with type 1 diabetes.

In nucleotides, the CDR3 is TGTGCCAGCAGCTTAGGTGTATTTGACTATGGCTACACCTTC. Protein sequence: CASSLGVFDYGYTF. The chain uses TRBV7-2 and TRBJ1-2; D is unclear. Trimming cost V 1 base and J 3 bases, with 9 bases left between them. Germline V gene data show CDR1 as SGHTA and CDR2 as FQGNSA. The CDR3 totals 14 residues.